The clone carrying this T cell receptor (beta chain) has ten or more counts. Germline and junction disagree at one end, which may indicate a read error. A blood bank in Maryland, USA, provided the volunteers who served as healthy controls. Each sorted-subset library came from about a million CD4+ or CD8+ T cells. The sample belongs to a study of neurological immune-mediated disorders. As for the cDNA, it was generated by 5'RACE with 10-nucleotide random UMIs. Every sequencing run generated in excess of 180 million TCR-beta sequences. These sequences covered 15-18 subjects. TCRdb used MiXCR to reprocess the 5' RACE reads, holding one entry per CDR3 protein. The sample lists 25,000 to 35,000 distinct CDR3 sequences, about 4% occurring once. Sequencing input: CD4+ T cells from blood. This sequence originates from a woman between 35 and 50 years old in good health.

The CDR3 bases are TGTGCCAGCAGACAAACCGCTTCGGGGGAGGGAGTGATCTTC. It is translated as CASRQTASGEGVIF. V gene TRBV7-9 combines with J gene TRBJ2-1, with 7 bases that match TRBD2. The CDR3 totals 14 residues. The germline V gene encodes CDR1 SEHNR and CDR2 FQNEAQ (reference sequence).